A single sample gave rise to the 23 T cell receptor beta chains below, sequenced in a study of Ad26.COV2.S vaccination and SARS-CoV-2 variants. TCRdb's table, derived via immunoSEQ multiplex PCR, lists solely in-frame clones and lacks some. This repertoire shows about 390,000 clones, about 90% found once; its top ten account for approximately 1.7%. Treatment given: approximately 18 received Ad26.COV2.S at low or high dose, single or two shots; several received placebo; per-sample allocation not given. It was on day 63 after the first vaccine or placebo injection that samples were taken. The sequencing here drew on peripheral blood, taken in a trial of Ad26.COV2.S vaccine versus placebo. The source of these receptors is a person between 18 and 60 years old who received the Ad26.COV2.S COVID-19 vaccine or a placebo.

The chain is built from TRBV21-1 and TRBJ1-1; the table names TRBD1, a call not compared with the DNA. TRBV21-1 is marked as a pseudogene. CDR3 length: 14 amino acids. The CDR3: CASSQQTENTEAFF. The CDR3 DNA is TGTGCCAGCAGCCAACAGACCGAGAACACTGAAGCTTTCTTT.

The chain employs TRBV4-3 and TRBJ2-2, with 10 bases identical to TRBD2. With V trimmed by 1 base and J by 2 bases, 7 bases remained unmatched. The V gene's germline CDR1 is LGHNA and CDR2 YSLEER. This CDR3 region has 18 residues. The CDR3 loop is CASSQGRERGGNTGELFF. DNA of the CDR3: TGCGCCAGCAGCCAAGGTCGAGAGCGGGGGGGAAACACCGGGGAGCTGTTTTTT.

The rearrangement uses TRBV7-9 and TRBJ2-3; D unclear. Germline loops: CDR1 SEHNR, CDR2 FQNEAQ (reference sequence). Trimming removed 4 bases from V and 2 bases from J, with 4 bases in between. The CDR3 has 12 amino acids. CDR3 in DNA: TGTGCCAGCAGCTCCCCCACAGATACGCAGTATTTT. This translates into CASSSPTDTQYF.

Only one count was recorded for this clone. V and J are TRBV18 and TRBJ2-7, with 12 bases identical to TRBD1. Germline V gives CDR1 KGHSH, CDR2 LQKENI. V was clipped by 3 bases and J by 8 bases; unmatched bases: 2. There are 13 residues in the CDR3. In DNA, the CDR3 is TGTGCCAGCTCACCCGGGACAGGGGGCAAGCAGTACTTC. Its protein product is CASSPGTGGKQYF.

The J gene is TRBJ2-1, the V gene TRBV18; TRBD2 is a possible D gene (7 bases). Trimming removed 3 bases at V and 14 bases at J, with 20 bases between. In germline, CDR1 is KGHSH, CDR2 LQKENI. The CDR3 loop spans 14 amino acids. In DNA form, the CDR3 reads TGTGCCAGCTCACCCCTGGTGGGGGGGGCAGGAGAGTTCTTC. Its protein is CASSPLVGGAGEFF.

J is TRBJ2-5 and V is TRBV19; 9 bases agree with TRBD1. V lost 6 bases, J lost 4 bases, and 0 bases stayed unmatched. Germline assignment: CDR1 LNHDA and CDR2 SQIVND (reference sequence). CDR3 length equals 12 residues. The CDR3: CASRDRGETQYF. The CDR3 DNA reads TGTGCCAGTAGGGACAGGGGAGAGACCCAGTACTTC.

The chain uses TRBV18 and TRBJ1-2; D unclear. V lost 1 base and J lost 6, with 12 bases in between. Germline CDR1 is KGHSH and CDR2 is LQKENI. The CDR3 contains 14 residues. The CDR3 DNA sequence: TGTGCCAGCTCACCACTCCCGCGAACGAATGGCTACACCTTC. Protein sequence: CASSPLPRTNGYTF.

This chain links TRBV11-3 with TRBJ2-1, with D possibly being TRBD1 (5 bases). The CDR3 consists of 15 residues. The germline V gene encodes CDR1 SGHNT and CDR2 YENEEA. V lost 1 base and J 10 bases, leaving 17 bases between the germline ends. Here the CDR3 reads CASSLGTSPRWEQFF. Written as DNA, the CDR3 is TGTGCCAGCAGCTTAGGGACATCCCCAAGGTGGGAGCAGTTCTTC.

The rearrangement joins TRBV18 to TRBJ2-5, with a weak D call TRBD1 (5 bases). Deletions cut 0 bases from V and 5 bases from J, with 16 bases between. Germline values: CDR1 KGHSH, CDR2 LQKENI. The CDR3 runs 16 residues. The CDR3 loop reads CASSPPIQGASETQYF. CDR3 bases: TGTGCCAGCTCACCACCGATTCAGGGTGCCAGCGAGACCCAGTACTTC.

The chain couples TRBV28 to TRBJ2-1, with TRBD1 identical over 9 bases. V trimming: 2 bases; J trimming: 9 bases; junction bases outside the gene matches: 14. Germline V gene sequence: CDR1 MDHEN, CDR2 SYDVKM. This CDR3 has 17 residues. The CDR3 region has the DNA TGTGCCAGCAGTTTAGAGTCCGGGACAGGGACCGGGGTTGAGCAGTTCTTC. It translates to CASSLESGTGTGVEQFF.

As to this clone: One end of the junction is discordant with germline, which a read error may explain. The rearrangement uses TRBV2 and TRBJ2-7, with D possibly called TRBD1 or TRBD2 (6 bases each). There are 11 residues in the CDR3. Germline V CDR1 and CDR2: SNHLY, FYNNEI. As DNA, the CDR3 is TGTGCCAGCAATCTCGGGGGCCCCAGTCACTTC. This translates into CASNLGGPSHF.

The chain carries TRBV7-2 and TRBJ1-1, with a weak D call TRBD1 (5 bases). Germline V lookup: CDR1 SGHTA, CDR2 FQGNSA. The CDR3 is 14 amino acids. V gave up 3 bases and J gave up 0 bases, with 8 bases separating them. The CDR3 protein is CASSFWGLNTEAFF. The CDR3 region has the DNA TGTGCCAGCAGCTTTTGGGGCTTGAACACTGAAGCTTTCTTT.

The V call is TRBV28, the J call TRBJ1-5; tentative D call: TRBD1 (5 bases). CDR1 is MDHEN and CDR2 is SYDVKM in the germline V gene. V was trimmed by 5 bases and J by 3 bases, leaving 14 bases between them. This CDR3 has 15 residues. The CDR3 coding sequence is TGTGCCAGCAGTCCCTCCGACAGTAACAATCAGCCCCAGCATTTT. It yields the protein CASSPSDSNNQPQHF. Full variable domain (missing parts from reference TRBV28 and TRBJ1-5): DVKVTQSSRYLVKRTGEKVFLECVQDMDHENMFWYRQDPGLGLRLIYFSYDVKMKEKGDIPEGYSVSREKKERFSLILESASTNQTSMYLCASSPSDSNNQPQHFGDGTRLSIL.

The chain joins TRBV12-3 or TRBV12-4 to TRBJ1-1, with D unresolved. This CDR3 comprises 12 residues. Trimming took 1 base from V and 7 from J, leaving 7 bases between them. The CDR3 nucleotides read TGTGCCAGCAGTTTAGTAGAATATGAAGCTTTCTTT. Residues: CASSLVEYEAFF.

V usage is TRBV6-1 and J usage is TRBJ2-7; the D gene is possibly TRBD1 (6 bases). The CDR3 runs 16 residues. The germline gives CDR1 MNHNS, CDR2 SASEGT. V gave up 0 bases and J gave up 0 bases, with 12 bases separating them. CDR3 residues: CASSEAGQFSSYEQYF. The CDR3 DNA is TGTGCCAGCAGTGAAGCTGGACAGTTCAGCTCCTACGAGCAGTACTTC.

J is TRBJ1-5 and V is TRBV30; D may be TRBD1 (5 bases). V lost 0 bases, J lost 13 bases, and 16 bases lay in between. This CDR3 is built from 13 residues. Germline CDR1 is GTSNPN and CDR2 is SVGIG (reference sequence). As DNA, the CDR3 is TGTGCCTGGAGTGTACTTCGGGGGTTAGATCAGCATTTT. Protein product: CAWSVLRGLDQHF. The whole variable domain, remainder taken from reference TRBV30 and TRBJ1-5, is SQTIHQWPATLVQPVGSPLSLECTVEGTSNPNLYWYRQAAGRGLQLLFYSVGIGQISSEVPQNLSASRPQDRQFILSSKKLLLSDSGFYLCAWSVLRGLDQHFGDGTRLSIL.

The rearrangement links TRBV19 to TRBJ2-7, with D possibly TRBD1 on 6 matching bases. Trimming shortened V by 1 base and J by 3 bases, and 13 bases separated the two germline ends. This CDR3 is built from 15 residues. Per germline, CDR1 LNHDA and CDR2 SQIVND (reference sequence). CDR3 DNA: TGTGCCAGTAGTATAGGGGCAGGGGTAGGCTACGAGCAGTACTTC. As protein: CASSIGAGVGYEQYF.

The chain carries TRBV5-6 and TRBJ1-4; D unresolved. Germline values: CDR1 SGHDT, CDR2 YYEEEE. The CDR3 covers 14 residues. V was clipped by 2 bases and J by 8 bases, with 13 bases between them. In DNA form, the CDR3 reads TGTGCCAGCAGCTTTACGGGCGCGGGAGAAAAACTGTTTTTT. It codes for CASSFTGAGEKLFF.

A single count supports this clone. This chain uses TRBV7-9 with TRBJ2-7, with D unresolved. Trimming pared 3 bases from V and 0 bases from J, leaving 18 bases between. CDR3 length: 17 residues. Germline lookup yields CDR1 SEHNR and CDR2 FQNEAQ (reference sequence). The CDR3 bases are TGTGCCAGCAGCTTTAGAAGTATAGGGCCTAGCTCCTACGAGCAGTACTTC. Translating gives CASSFRSIGPSSYEQYF.

The CDR3 loop reads CASSLATFAETQYF. The CDR3 DNA reads TGCGCCAGCAGCTTGGCCACCTTCGCCGAGACCCAGTACTTC. The chain links TRBV5-1 to TRBJ2-5; D is unclear. V shed 0 bases and J shed 5 bases, with 11 bases lying between them. CDR1 and CDR2 from the germline V gene are SGHRS and YFSETQ. The CDR3 runs to 14 residues.

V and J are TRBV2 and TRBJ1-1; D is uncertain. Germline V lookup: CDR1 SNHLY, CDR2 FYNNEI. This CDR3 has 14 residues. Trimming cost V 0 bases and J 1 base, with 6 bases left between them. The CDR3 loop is CASSEASQNTEAFF. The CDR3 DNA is TGTGCCAGCAGTGAAGCCAGCCAGAACACTGAAGCTTTCTTT.

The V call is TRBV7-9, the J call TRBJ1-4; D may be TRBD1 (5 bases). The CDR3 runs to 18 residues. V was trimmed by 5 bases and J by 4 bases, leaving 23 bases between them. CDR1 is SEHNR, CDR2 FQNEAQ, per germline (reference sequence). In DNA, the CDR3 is TGTGCCAGCAGCGCCCTCCGGGGCAGCACCTCAAATAATGAAAAACTGTTTTTT. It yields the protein CASSALRGSTSNNEKLFF.

The chain's CDR3 is CASSQDGGAGNTIYF. For the CDR3, the DNA is TGCGCCAGCAGCCAAGACGGCGGAGCGGGAAACACCATATATTTT. This sequence joins TRBV4-3 and TRBJ1-3, with D uncertain. The CDR3 contains 15 residues. Trimming removed 0 bases at V and 4 bases at J, with 10 bases between. Germline V gene sequence: CDR1 LGHNA, CDR2 YSLEER.